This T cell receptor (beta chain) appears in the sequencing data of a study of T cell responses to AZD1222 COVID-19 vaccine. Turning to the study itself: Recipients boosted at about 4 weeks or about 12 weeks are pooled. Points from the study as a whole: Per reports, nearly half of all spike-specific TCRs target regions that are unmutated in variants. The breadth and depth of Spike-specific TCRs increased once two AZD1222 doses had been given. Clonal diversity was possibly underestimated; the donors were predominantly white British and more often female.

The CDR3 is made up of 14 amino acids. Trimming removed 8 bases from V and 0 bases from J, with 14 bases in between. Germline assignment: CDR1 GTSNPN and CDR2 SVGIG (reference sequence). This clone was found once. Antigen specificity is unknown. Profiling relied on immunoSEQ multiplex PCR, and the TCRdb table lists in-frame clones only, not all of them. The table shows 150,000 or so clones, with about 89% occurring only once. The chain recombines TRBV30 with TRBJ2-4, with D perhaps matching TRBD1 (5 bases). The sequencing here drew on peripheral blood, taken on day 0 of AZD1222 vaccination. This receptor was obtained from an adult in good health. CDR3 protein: CAVDGRGAKNIQYF. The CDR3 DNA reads TGTGCCGTGGACGGAAGGGGAGCCAAAAACATTCAGTACTTC.